This T cell receptor beta chain was identified in a study of T cells in Graves' hyperthyroidism and ophthalmopathy. Points from the study as a whole: Ophthalmopathy, as predicted by the model, came a median roughly 6.3 months after the prediction. In blood, most of the thyroid clonotypes expanded above 0.001 were also present.

Amplification of TCR beta CDR3 regions used RNA as the template. RT-PCR in the first round (using the HTBI primer set) targeted the TCR CDR3. In TCRdb, the multiplex PCR reads were re-called with MiXCR into one record per CDR3 protein. This sample has 250,000 to 300,000 distinct CDR3 sequences, with about a sixth found just once. Patients with uncontrolled infections, other autoimmune diseases, pregnancy or lactation were excluded. This clonotype was picked up many times. Its antigen is unknown. Trimming removed 3 bases at V and 3 bases at J, with 8 bases between. This CDR3 spans 14 amino acids. J is TRBJ1-4 and V is TRBV12-3 or TRBV12-4; D uncertain. Sequencing used blood. This TCR was sampled from a woman in her sixties with Graves' ophthalmopathy. Written as DNA, the CDR3 is TGTGCCAGCAGTTTTGGGAGATCTAATGAAAAACTGTTTTTT. Residues: CASSFGRSNEKLFF.